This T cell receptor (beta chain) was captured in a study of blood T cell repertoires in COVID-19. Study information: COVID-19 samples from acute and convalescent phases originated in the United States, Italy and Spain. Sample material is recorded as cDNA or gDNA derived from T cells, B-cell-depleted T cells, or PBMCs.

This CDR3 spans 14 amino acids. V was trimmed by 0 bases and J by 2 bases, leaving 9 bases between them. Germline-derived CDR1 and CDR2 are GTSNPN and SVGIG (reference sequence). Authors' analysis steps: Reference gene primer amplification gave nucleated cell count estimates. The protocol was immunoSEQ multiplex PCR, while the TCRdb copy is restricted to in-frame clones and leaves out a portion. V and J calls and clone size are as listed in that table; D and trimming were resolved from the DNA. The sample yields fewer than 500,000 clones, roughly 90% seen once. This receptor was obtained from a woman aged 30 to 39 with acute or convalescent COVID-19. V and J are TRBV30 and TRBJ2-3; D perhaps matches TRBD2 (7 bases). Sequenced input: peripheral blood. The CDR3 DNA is TGTGCCTGGAGTGTAGGGGGGGCCACAGATACGCAGTATTTT. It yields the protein CAWSVGGATDTQYF.